This TCR beta chain was obtained from a study of blood T cell repertoires in COVID-19. Overall study context: Acute-phase and convalescent COVID-19 samples originated in the United States, Italy and Spain. Sample material is recorded as cDNA or gDNA derived from T cells, B-cell-depleted T cells, or PBMCs.

Those enrolled, adults aged roughly 18 to 100 years, came from about two dozen US areas. Per the original data handling: Quantification of nucleated cells was approximated via reference gene primer amplification. Libraries were prepared by immunoSEQ multiplex PCR; TCRdb keeps only in-frame clonotypes and omits some of them. That table supplies the V and J calls and clone size; D and trimming were determined from the DNA. The sample has 250,000 or so clones; over 80% are singletons. Germline V gene data show CDR1 as KGHSH and CDR2 as LQKENI. This CDR3 contains 15 residues. V lost 8 bases to trimming and J lost 8 bases, with 19 bases between them.

This receptor was identified in a woman aged 25 to 39 with acute COVID-19. The sequenced material came from PBMCs or T cells enriched from blood (not recorded which). The chain links TRBV18 to TRBJ1-6; possibly TRBD1 for D (6 bases). The CDR3 spells CASTTLRGGDSPLHF. The CDR3 DNA reads as TGTGCCAGCACAACCCTTAGGGGGGGAGATTCACCCCTCCACTTT.